Listed here are 16 T cell receptor beta chains from one sample, sequenced in a study of cytomegalovirus exposure and HLA in healthy donors. PCR involved 60 Vbeta and 13 Jbeta primers. This table comes from immunoSEQ multiplex PCR, and its TCRdb copy is limited to in-frame clones, with some not included. The data show 200,000 to 250,000 clones, 70% seen once. Input material: PBMCs. Source of these receptors: a man aged 35 to 55 in good health and CMV-seropositive.

A few counts support this clone. The chain has TRBV5-1 and TRBJ2-5, with a possible D match to TRBD2 (5 bases). Germline V lookup: CDR1 SGHRS, CDR2 YFSETQ. This CDR3 region has 14 residues. V was trimmed by 2 bases and J by 5 bases, leaving 13 bases between them. CDR3 loop: CASSLDGLRETQYF. CDR3 bases: TGCGCCAGCAGCTTAGACGGACTTCGGGAGACCCAGTACTTC.

The CDR3 DNA sequence: TGTGCCAGTAGTACGTCACAGGGAAGGGGGCTCAATGAGCAGTTCTTC. Protein: CASSTSQGRGLNEQFF. The genes are TRBV19 and TRBJ2-1; 7 bases match TRBD1. The CDR3 extends over 16 amino acids. Germline V gives CDR1 LNHDA, CDR2 SQIVND (reference sequence). Germline trimming cut 4 bases from V and 6 bases from J; bases unmatched to any gene: 12.

The chain couples TRBV2 to TRBJ1-2; 7 bases line up with TRBD1. CDR3 size: 16 residues. Germline V lookup: CDR1 SNHLY, CDR2 FYNNEI. With 3 bases clipped from V and 5 bases from J, the junction kept 12 bases outside the gene matches. The CDR3 region has the DNA TGTGCCAGCAGTGATCCGGGCTCGGGGACAGATTATGGCTACACCTTC. It is translated as CASSDPGSGTDYGYTF.

J is TRBJ2-1 and V is TRBV12-5; TRBD1 is a possible D gene (6 bases). Between the trimmed V and J ends, which lost 3 bases and 0 bases, there was a span of 12 bases. Germline V CDR1 and CDR2: LGHNT, FRNRAP. This CDR3 has 16 amino acids. CDR3 residues: CASGFDRSGSYNEQFF. CDR3 DNA sequence: TGTGCTAGTGGTTTCGACAGGTCCGGCTCCTACAATGAGCAGTTCTTC.

The rearrangement links TRBV2 to TRBJ2-7, with D possibly matching TRBD1 (6 bases). Deletions cut 8 bases from V and 10 bases from J, with 36 bases between. The CDR3 extends over 18 amino acids. CDR1 and CDR2 from the germline V gene are SNHLY and FYNNEI. The CDR3 here is CASELDRWKSAVLRGQYF. The CDR3 region has the DNA TGTGCCAGCGAGCTAGACAGGTGGAAATCCGCGGTTCTACGAGGCCAGTACTTC.

The chain recombines TRBV29-1 with TRBJ2-3; D is perhaps TRBD2 (7 bases). The germline CDR1 and CDR2 sequences are SQVTM and ANQGSEA. The CDR3 runs to 15 residues. Trimming stripped 5 bases from V and 4 bases from J, with 19 bases between. The CDR3 spells CSVPYAGGRADTQYF. The CDR3, as DNA: TGCAGCGTTCCATACGCCGGGGGGCGGGCAGATACGCAGTATTTT.

In its sample, this clone was seen a few times. V is TRBV14 and J is TRBJ1-4; D is perhaps TRBD1 (5 bases). Germline V gene lookup returns CDR1 SGHDN and CDR2 FVKESK. This CDR3 has 16 amino acids. Trimming pared 3 bases from V and 8 bases from J, leaving 19 bases between. The CDR3 nucleotides are TGTGCCAGCAGCCAGACCCCCCTAGGGGTAAACGAAAAACTGTTTTTT. Encoded protein: CASSQTPLGVNEKLFF.

The table lists this clone with a few counts. The chain is built from TRBV4-1 and TRBJ1-2, with D uncertain. V was clipped by 4 bases and J by 8 bases, with 17 bases between them. The germline CDR1 and CDR2 sequences are MGHRA and YSYEKL. The CDR3 covers 14 residues. This chain's CDR3 is CASSLPGVLLGYTF. Written as DNA, the CDR3 is TGCGCCAGCAGCCTCCCCGGAGTACTTTTGGGCTACACCTTC.

V and J are TRBV4-2 and TRBJ2-3, with 9 positions matching TRBD2. Germline V lookup: CDR1 LGHNA, CDR2 YNFKEQ. This CDR3 has 17 amino acids. J gave up 2 bases and V 1 base, and 7 bases lay outside the gene matches. The CDR3 DNA sequence: TGTGCCAGCAGCCAAGTGGCTGCGGGGGGGGTCACAGATACGCAGTATTTT. It is translated as CASSQVAAGGVTDTQYF.

V gene TRBV5-1 combines with J gene TRBJ2-7; 9 bases match TRBD1. Germline-derived CDR1 and CDR2 are SGHRS and YFSETQ. The CDR3 consists of 14 residues. The V and J ends lost 5 bases and 5 bases, in that order; junction bases with no gene match: 8. CDR3 DNA sequence: TGCGCCAGCAGTCCCAGGGACAGGGACCACGAGCAGTACTTC. Translation: CASSPRDRDHEQYF.

The V gene is TRBV7-2, the J gene TRBJ2-7; maybe TRBD2 (6 bases). Germline values: CDR1 SGHTA, CDR2 FQGNSA. The CDR3 is made up of 14 amino acids. The V gene lost 6 bases and the J gene lost 0 bases, with 12 bases spanning the gap. This CDR3 is CASSLGGTSYEQYF. The CDR3 region has the DNA TGTGCCAGCAGTCTTGGCGGGACCTCCTACGAGCAGTACTTC.

This chain links TRBV7-9 with TRBJ1-1; 9 nucleotides align to TRBD1. J was trimmed by 3 bases and V by 5 bases; bases with no gene match: 4. The CDR3 extends over 14 amino acids. Per the germline V gene, CDR1 is SEHNR and CDR2 is FQNEAQ (reference sequence). The CDR3 region has the DNA TGTGCCAGCAGCCCGGGACAGGGATACACTGAAGCTTTCTTT. Encoded protein: CASSPGQGYTEAFF.

This clone was observed a few times. V and J are TRBV28 and TRBJ2-7; D is possibly TRBD2 (5 bases). This CDR3 has 13 residues. Per germline, CDR1 MDHEN and CDR2 SYDVKM. Trimming cost V 4 bases and J 1 base, with 8 bases left between them. The CDR3 spells CASSWTESYEQYF. The CDR3 DNA reads TGTGCCAGCAGTTGGACTGAGTCCTACGAGCAGTACTTC.

V and J are TRBV12-1 and TRBJ2-3; the table names TRBD2, a call not compared with the DNA. TRBV12-1 is reported as a pseudogene. The CDR3 contains 12 residues. The CDR3 protein is CASSPGGDTQYF. Written as DNA, the CDR3 is TGTGCCAGCAGCCCCGGCGGAGATACGCAGTATTTT.

The chain joins TRBV10-3 to TRBJ2-3; D remains ambiguous. CDR1 and CDR2 (germline): ENHRY, SYGVKD. The CDR3 sequence is 14 residues long. Between the trimmed V and J ends, which lost 2 bases and 2 bases, there was a span of 8 bases. The DNA for the CDR3 is TGTGCCATCAGTGAGGCGGCTTACACAGATACGCAGTATTTT. It yields the protein CAISEAAYTDTQYF.

The chain combines TRBV7-9 with TRBJ1-5, with TRBD1 matching 7 bases. CDR3 length: 14 amino acids. Trimming cost V 1 base and J 7 bases; bases outside gene matches: 4. The V gene's germline CDR1 is SEHNR and CDR2 FQNEAQ (reference sequence). As DNA, the CDR3 is TGTGCCAGCAGCTTAGGGCCAGGGGGGCAGCCCCAGCATTTT. It codes for CASSLGPGGQPQHF.